The 17 T cell receptor beta chains listed next were all sequenced from one sample in a study of blood T cell repertoires in COVID-19. Sequenced by immunoSEQ multiplex PCR; TCRdb stores in-frame clones only, minus some. Among a few hundred thousand clones listed, about 85% were seen once. The source material was peripheral blood. These receptors were obtained from a woman aged 45 to 65 with active or convalescent COVID-19.

The CDR3: CASSSRGQVIGKLFF. CDR3 nucleotides: TGTGCCAGTAGTAGCCGCGGACAGGTAATTGGAAAACTGTTTTTT. The rearrangement joins TRBV19 to TRBJ1-4, with 7 bases lining up with TRBD1. The germline gives CDR1 LNHDA, CDR2 SQIVND (reference sequence). The CDR3 covers 15 residues. The V and J ends lost 4 bases and 10 bases, in that order; junction bases with no gene match: 12. Full variable domain (missing parts from reference TRBV19 and TRBJ1-4): DGGITQSPKYLFRKEGQNVTLSCEQNLNHDAMYWYRQDPGQGLRLIYYSQIVNDFQKGDIAEGYSVSREKKESFPLTVTSAQKNPTAFYLCASSSRGQVIGKLFFGSGTQLSVL.

The gene calls are TRBV21-1 and TRBJ1-4; TRBD1 is the table's D call and was not checked against the DNA. TRBV21-1 has pseudogene status. This CDR3 region has 20 residues. DNA of the CDR3: TGTGCCAGCAGCCCAGAACCGGGACAGAGTCTTCCCTCAACTAATGAAAAACTGTTTTTT. It encodes CASSPEPGQSLPSTNEKLFF.

The chain joins TRBV6-5 to TRBJ1-2; a weak D match, TRBD1 (6 bases). V was pared by 7 bases and J by 3 bases, with 15 bases between. The CDR3 has 14 residues. The V gene's germline CDR1 is MNHEY and CDR2 SVGAGI. The CDR3 nucleotides read TGTGCCAGCATAAAGGGGGGGGGCTACTATGGCTACACCTTC. Residues: CASIKGGGYYGYTF.

This chain uses TRBV5-1 with TRBJ1-2; TRBD1 agrees at 7 bases. V lost 0 bases and J lost 4; bases outside the gene matches: 0. This CDR3 region has 13 residues. From germline, CDR1 is SGHRS and CDR2 YFSETQ. The CDR3 DNA sequence: TGCGCCAGCAGCTTGGGGGACAGCTATGGCTACACCTTC. It encodes CASSLGDSYGYTF. The variable domain in full, with the rest retrieved from reference TRBV5-1 and TRBJ1-2, is KAGVTQTPRYLIKTRGQQVTLSCSPISGHRSVSWYQQTPGQGLQFLFEYFSETQRNKGNFPGRFSGRQFSNSRSEMNVSTLELGDSALYLCASSLGDSYGYTFGSGTRLTVV.

J is TRBJ2-7 and V is TRBV10-2; TRBD2 might be the D (5 bases). With 7 bases removed from V and 0 bases from J, the gap between germline ends came to 13 bases. The CDR3 has 14 amino acids. Germline-derived CDR1 and CDR2 are WSHSY and SAAADI. The CDR3 DNA is TGCGCCAGCATCCGGACTGAAAGCTCCTACGAGCAGTACTTC. Translated: CASIRTESSYEQYF.

The chain has TRBV28 and TRBJ1-5; D is perhaps TRBD1 (5 bases). Trimming left V 1 base short and J 2 bases short, with 12 bases between. CDR3 length: 16 amino acids. The germline V gene has CDR1 MDHEN and CDR2 SYDVKM. CDR3 bases: TGTGCCAGCAGTTTATCGGGGGAAGCAGGCAATCAGCCCCAGCATTTT. This sequence encodes CASSLSGEAGNQPQHF.

This chain links TRBV4-1 with TRBJ2-3; D perhaps matches TRBD1 (6 bases). Trimming shortened V by 4 bases and J by 5 bases, and 13 bases separated the two germline ends. Germline lookup yields CDR1 MGHRA and CDR2 YSYEKL. The length of the CDR3 is 14 residues. DNA for the CDR3: TGCGCCAGCAGCCCTTTCGACAGGCTAGATACGCAGTATTTT. Residues: CASSPFDRLDTQYF.

This clone was recorded a few times. V usage is TRBV28 and J usage is TRBJ1-5, with a tentative D call TRBD1 (5 bases). V was cut by 4 bases and J by 7 bases, with 8 bases left in between. Germline lookup yields CDR1 MDHEN and CDR2 SYDVKM. The CDR3 runs 12 residues. The CDR3 protein is CASSSGVQPQHF. In DNA, the CDR3 is TGTGCCAGCAGTTCGGGGGTCCAGCCCCAGCATTTT. The whole variable domain, filled in from reference TRBV28 and TRBJ1-5, reads DVKVTQSSRYLVKRTGEKVFLECVQDMDHENMFWYRQDPGLGLRLIYFSYDVKMKEKGDIPEGYSVSREKKERFSLILESASTNQTSMYLCASSSGVQPQHFGDGTRLSIL.

The rearrangement joins TRBV7-9 to TRBJ2-2; D perhaps matches TRBD1 (5 bases). The CDR3 has 16 amino acids. Trimming shortened V by 5 bases and J by 4 bases, and 17 bases separated the two germline ends. Looked up from germline, CDR1 is SEHNR and CDR2 is FQNEAQ (reference sequence). The CDR3 sequence: CASSPPGNMGTGELFF. The CDR3 DNA reads as TGTGCCAGCAGCCCGCCAGGGAACATGGGCACCGGGGAGCTGTTTTTT.

The chain recombines TRBV29-1 with TRBJ1-2; D remains unclear. Per germline, CDR1 SQVTM and CDR2 ANQGSEA. Trimming pared 4 bases from V and 4 bases from J, leaving 7 bases between. The CDR3 totals 11 residues. The CDR3 here is CSVVEGYGYTF. The CDR3 DNA reads TGCAGCGTTGTCGAGGGCTATGGCTACACCTTC.

The V and J genes are TRBV6-5 and TRBJ2-1; 7 nucleotides agree with TRBD1. V was clipped by 6 bases and J by 7 bases; unmatched bases: 12. The germline CDR1 and CDR2 sequences are MNHEY and SVGAGI. The CDR3 totals 15 residues. The CDR3 DNA sequence: TGTGCCAGCAGAGGGAGAGGGGGCCCGTGGAATGAGCAGTTCTTC. Its protein product is CASRGRGGPWNEQFF.

The CDR3, as DNA: TGTGCCAGCAGCTTAGATGCAGGGAACACTGAAGCTTTCTTT. Its protein is CASSLDAGNTEAFF. The chain recombines TRBV7-9 with TRBJ1-1; unclear D gene. CDR3 length equals 14 residues. V lost 1 base and J lost 1, with 7 bases in between. Germline V gene data show CDR1 as SEHNR and CDR2 as FQNEAQ (reference sequence).

This chain joins TRBV3-1 (or the pseudogene TRBV3-2) and TRBJ1-6, with unresolved D. Trimming pared 4 bases from V and 10 bases from J, leaving 11 bases between. This CDR3 is 13 amino acids long. Germline V gives CDR1 LGHDT, CDR2 YNNKEL (reference sequence). The CDR3 reads CASSLGLGSPLHF. CDR3 nucleotide sequence: TGTGCCAGCAGCCTAGGACTTGGATCACCCCTCCACTTT.

CDR3 sequence (DNA): TGTGCCAGCAGTTACTCGCGAGAAGGGGACTATGGCTACACCTTC. It yields the protein CASSYSREGDYGYTF. V and J are TRBV6-5 and TRBJ1-2; perhaps TRBD1 as D (5 bases). This CDR3 spans 15 amino acids. Germline loops: CDR1 MNHEY, CDR2 SVGAGI. V lost 0 bases to trimming and J lost 3 bases, with 11 bases between them.

The CDR3 nucleotides are TGTGCCAGCAGTACTCCACTAGCGGCGGACTACGAGCAGTACTTC. Protein sequence: CASSTPLAADYEQYF. This chain uses TRBV28 with TRBJ2-7; 8 bases line up with TRBD2. The J segment lost 3 bases and the V segment lost 5 bases, leaving 9 bases of the junction unmatched. The CDR3 consists of 15 residues. Looked up from germline, CDR1 is MDHEN and CDR2 is SYDVKM.

V is TRBV5-4 and J is TRBJ1-1; 10 bases align to TRBD1. Germline CDR1 SGHNT, CDR2 YYREEE (reference sequence). V lost 6 bases to trimming and J lost 4 bases; unmatched junction nucleotides: 9. The CDR3 is 15 residues long. The chain's CDR3 is CASTPRTGGGTEAFF. In DNA, the CDR3 is TGTGCCAGCACTCCCAGGACAGGGGGAGGCACTGAAGCTTTCTTT.

The chain combines TRBV30 with TRBJ2-2; D gene ambiguous. The CDR3 has 13 residues. Germline V gene lookup returns CDR1 GTSNPN and CDR2 SVGIG (reference sequence). V was trimmed by 3 bases and J by 5 bases, leaving 10 bases between them. The CDR3 reads CAWSYLSTGELFF. In DNA form, the CDR3 reads TGTGCCTGGAGCTACTTGAGTACCGGGGAGCTGTTTTTT.